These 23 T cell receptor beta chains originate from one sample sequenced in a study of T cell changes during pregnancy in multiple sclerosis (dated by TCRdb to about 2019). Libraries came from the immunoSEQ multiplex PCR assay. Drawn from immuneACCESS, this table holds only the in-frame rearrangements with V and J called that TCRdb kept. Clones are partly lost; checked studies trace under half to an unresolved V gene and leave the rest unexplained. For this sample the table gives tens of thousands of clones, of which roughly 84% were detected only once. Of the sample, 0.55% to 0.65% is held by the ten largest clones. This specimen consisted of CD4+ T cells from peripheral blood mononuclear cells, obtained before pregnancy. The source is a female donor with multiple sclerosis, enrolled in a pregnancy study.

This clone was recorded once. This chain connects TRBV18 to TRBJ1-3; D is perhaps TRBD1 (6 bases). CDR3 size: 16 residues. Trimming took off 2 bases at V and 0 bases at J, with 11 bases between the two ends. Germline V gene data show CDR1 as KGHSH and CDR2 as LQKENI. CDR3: CASSPRQDGSGNTIYF. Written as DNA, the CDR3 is TGTGCCAGCTCACCAAGACAGGACGGCTCTGGAAACACCATATATTTT. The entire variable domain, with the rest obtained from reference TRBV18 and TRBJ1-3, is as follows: NAGVMQNPRHLVRRRGQEARLRCSPMKGHSHVYWYRQLPEEGLKFMVYLQKENIIDESGMPKERFSAEFPKEGPSILRIQQVVRGDSAAYFCASSPRQDGSGNTIYFGEGSWLTVV.

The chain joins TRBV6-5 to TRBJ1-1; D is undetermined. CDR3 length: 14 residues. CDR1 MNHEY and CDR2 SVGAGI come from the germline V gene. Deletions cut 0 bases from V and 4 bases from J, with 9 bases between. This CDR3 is CASSYSSRGTEAFF. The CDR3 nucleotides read TGTGCCAGCAGTTACTCTTCCCGGGGCACTGAAGCTTTCTTT.

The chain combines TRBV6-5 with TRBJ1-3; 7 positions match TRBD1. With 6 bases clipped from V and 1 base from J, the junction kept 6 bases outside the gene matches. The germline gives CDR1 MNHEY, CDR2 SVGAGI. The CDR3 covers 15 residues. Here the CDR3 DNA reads TGTGCCAGCAGAGGGACAGAAGTTTCTGGAAACACCATATATTTT. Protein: CASRGTEVSGNTIYF.

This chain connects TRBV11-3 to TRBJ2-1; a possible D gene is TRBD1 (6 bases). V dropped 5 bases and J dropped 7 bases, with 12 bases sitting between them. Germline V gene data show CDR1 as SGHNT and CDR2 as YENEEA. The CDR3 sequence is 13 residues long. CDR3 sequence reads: CASSLTGLNEQFF. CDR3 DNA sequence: TGTGCCAGCAGCCTAACAGGGTTGAATGAGCAGTTCTTC.

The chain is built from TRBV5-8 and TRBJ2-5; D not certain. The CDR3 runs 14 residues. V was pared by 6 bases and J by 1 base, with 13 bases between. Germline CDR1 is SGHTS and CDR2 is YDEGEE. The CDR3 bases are TGTGCCAGCATCCTTTTACATATCCAAGAGACCCAGTACTTC. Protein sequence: CASILLHIQETQYF.

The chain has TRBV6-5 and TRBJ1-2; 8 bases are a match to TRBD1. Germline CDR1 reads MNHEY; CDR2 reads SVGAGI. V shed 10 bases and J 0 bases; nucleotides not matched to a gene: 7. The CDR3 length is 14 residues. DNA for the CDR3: TGTGCCACCCGGCCAGGGGGCTCTAACTATGGCTACACCTTC. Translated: CATRPGGSNYGYTF.

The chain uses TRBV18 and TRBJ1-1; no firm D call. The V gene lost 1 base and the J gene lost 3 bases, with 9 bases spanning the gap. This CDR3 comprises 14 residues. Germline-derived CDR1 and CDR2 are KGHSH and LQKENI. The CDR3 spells CASSPLEPYTEAFF. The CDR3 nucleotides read TGTGCCAGCTCACCACTCGAGCCCTACACTGAAGCTTTCTTT.

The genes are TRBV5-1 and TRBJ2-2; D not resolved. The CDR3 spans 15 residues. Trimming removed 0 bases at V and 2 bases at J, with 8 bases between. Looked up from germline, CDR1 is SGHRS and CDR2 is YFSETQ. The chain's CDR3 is CASSLVTSNTGELFF. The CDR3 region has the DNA TGCGCCAGCAGCTTGGTTACCAGTAACACCGGGGAGCTGTTTTTT.

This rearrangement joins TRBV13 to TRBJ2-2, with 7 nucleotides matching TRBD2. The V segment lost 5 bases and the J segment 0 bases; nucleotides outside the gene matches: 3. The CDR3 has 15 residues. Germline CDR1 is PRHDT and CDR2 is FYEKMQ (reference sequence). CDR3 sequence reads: CASSPLAANTGELFF. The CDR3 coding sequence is TGTGCCAGCAGCCCTCTAGCGGCGAACACCGGGGAGCTGTTTTTT.

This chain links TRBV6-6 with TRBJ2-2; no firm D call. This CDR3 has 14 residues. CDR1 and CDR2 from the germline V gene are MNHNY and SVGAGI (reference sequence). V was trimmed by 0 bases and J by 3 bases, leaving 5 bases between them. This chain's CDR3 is CASSYSAHTGELFF. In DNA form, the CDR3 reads TGTGCCAGCAGTTACTCAGCCCACACCGGGGAGCTGTTTTTT.

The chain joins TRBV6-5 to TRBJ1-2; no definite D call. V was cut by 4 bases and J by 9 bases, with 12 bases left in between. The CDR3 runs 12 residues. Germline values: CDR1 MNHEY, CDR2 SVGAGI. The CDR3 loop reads CASSSSGWSYTF. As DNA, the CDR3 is TGTGCCAGCAGTTCATCGGGGTGGAGCTACACCTTC.

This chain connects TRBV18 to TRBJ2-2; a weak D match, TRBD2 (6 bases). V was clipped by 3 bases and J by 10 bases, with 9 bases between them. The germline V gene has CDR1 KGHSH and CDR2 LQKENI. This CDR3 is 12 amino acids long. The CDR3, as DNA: TGTGCCAGCTCACCGGGGGGAGAGGAGCTGTTTTTT. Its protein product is CASSPGGEELFF.

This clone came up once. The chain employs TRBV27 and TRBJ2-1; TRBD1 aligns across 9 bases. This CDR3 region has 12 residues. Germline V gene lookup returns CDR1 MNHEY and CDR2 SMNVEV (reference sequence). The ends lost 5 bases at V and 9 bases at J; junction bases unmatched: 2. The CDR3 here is CASSGTGTEQFF. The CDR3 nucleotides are TGTGCCAGCAGTGGGACAGGGACTGAGCAGTTCTTC.

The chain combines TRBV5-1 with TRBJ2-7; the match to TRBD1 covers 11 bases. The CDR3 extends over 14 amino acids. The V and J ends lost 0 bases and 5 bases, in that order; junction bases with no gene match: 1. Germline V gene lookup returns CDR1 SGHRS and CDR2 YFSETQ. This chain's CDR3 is CASSLGDRGNEQYF. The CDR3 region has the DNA TGCGCCAGCAGCTTGGGGGACAGGGGGAACGAGCAGTACTTC.

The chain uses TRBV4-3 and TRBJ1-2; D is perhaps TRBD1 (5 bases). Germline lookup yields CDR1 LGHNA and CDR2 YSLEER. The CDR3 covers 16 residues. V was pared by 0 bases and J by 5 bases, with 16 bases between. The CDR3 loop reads CASSQDYGGGGYGYTF. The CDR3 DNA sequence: TGCGCCAGCAGCCAAGACTACGGGGGTGGAGGGTATGGCTACACCTTC.

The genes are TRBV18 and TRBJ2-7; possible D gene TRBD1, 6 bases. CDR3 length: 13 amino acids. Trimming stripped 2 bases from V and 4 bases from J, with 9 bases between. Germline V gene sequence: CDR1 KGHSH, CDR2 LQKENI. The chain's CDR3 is CASSPTDSYEQYF. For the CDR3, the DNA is TGTGCCAGCTCACCAACGGACAGTTACGAGCAGTACTTC.

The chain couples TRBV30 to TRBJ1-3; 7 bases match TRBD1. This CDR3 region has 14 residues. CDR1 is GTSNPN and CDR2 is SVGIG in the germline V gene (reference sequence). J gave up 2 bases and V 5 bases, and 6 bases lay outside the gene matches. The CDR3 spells CAWETRGAGNTIYF. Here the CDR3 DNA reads TGTGCCTGGGAAACCAGGGGGGCTGGAAACACCATATATTTT.

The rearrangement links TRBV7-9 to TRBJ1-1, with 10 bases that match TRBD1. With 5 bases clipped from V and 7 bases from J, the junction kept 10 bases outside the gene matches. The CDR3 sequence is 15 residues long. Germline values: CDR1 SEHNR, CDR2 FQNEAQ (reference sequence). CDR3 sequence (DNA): TGTGCCAGCAGCATGACGACAGGGGGCGCCGGTGAAGCTTTCTTT. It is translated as CASSMTTGGAGEAFF.

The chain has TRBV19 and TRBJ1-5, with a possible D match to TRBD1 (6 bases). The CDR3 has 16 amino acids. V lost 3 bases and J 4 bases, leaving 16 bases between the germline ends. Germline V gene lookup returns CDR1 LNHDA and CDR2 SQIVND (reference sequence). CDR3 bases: TGTGCCAGTAGTATGCAGGGGTGGATAGGGAATCAGCCCCAGCATTTT. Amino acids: CASSMQGWIGNQPQHF.

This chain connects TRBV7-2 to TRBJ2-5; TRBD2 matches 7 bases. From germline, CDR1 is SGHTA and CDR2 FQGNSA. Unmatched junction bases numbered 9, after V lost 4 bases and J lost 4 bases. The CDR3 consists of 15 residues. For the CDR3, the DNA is TGTGCCAGCAGCTCTTCTGGTCCGGGAGGAGAGACCCAGTACTTC. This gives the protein CASSSSGPGGETQYF.

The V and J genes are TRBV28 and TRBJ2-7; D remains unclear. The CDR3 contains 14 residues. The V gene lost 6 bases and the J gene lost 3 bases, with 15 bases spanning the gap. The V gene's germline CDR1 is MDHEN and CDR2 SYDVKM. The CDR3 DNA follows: TGTGCCAGCAGCTTGGTGCAGCGAGGCTACGAGCAGTACTTC. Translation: CASSLVQRGYEQYF.

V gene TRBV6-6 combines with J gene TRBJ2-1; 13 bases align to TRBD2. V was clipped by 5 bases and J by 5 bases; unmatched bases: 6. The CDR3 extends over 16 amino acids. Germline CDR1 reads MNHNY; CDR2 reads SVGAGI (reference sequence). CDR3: CASSRTSGGPDNEQFF. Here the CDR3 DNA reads TGTGCCAGCAGTAGGACTAGCGGGGGCCCCGACAATGAGCAGTTCTTC.

CDR3 DNA sequence: TGTGCCACCAGCAGAGATAGGACAGTGGGCTACGAGCAGTACTTC. Protein product: CATSRDRTVGYEQYF. This rearrangement joins TRBV15 to TRBJ2-7; D possibly corresponds to TRBD1 (6 bases). The germline CDR1 and CDR2 sequences are LNHNV and YYDKDF (reference sequence). This CDR3 spans 15 amino acids. The ends were cut back, 0 bases at V and 3 bases at J, with 12 bases in the middle.